This T cell receptor (beta chain) is drawn from a study of CD8+ T cells in alopecia areata (dated by TCRdb to the late 2010s). A note on the overall study: Treated patients were enrolled in an open-label pilot trial of oral tofacitinib at 5 to 10 mg twice daily for moderate-to-severe alopecia areata. Biopsies were taken from tofacitinib-treated patients at baseline and at 4 and 24 weeks of treatment, and a later scalp biopsy was taken in several of the tofacitinib-treated patients. Human TCRbeta sequencing covered scalp tissue and sorted CD4+ and CD8+ peripheral blood T cells from patchy and totalis/universalis alopecia areata patients and healthy controls. TCRbeta CDR3 regions were amplified by immunoSEQ multiplex PCR with 35 Vbeta forward and 13 Jbeta reverse primers. Clonality in the scalp was compared among normal scalp (n=4), patchy alopecia areata scalp (n=8), and alopecia totalis/universalis scalp (n=8). RNA was obtained with the PAXgene miRNA kit for fixed scalp, the miRNeasy kit for PBMCs, and the RNeasy kit for mouse skin. To study T cell clonal expansion in alopecia areata, the researchers applied high-throughput TCRbeta sequencing to both the C3H/HeJ mouse model and human patients. Patients received tofacitinib for 6 to 18 months and were then followed off drug for 6 months to check for delayed response and recurrence. The SALT score, which quantifies the percentage of affected scalp surface area, was used to measure disease severity in treated patients.

The research as a whole found: Compared with normal scalp, lesional scalp had higher clonality and more expanded CD8+ clones, particularly in alopecia totalis/universalis, a pattern that suggests antigenic drive. The treated cohort was small, with a single nonresponder, so links between baseline CD8+ expansion and response need larger studies. Shared TCR sequences between patients were less evident than in mice, which may be partly attributable to HLA diversity in the patient population. Resident alphabeta T cells in normal human skin are also sequenced, complicating scalp TCR repertoire analysis, unlike mouse skin dominated by gammadelta T cells. During tofacitinib treatment, many expanded lesional clones remained in scalp and blood, and this persistence may partly explain relapse after treatment is stopped. Tofacitinib significantly lowered scalp clonality and the number of expanded CD8+ clones among the top 100 scalp clones.

Library construction relied on the immunoSEQ multiplex PCR assay. RNA was extracted from all samples and reverse transcribed into cDNA, which served as template for TCR sequencing. SuperScript III was used for first-strand cDNA synthesis, primed with a 2:1 mix of oligo-dT and random hexamers. Amplification bias was assessed with a synthetic immune receptor repertoire, and residual bias was removed computationally. Turning to the authors' computational methods: After raw reads were preprocessed to remove errors, the CDR3 was defined following IMGT conventions as running from the conserved cysteine to phenylalanine. Clonality was calculated as 1 minus Shannon entropy normalized by log2 of the number of productive unique TCRs. Whether each scalp clone was CD4 or CD8 was inferred by checking scalp TCRbeta sequences against the CD4 and CD8 repertoires from sorted blood. This is the immuneACCESS table as TCRdb keeps it, with only in-frame sequences that have V and J called. A part of the clones is gone; compared with another copy, unresolved V genes explain less than half, and the rest is unexplained. The V and J calls and clone size come from that table; D and trimming were worked out from the DNA. The sample records over 150,000 clones, less than 70% of which are singletons. 9.5% to 14% of the sample is in the top ten clones.

V loses 0 bases of germline sequence and J loses 11 bases, and the interval between the two ends is 13 bases. The germline V gene specifies SGHAT as CDR1 and FQNNGV as CDR2. Counted from cysteine to phenylalanine, this CDR3 has 13 amino acids. The retained sequence is limited to the CDR3, 39 bases, with the frame set at the first base. The time point label here, explained by the study, means: about 5 months on oral tofacitinib. Interpreted using the paper, the treatment or condition label stands for: oral pan-JAK inhibitor, 5-10 mg twice daily. Lesional scalp punch biopsies and peripheral blood were obtained from alopecia areata patients. PBMCs were isolated by density centrifugation and stained for CD3, CD4 and CD8, after which CD4+ and CD8+ T cells were sorted on a FACSAria. This clone came up a few times. The specificity of this receptor is unknown. No clone much larger than this one lies a single base away; base qualities are absent.

The chain links TRBV11-2 with TRBJ1-1, and TRBD1 may be the D gene, going by 5 matching bases. The clonotype originates from a human donor with alopecia areata. The input for sequencing was CD8+ T cells sorted from blood, taken at week 24, from a patient treated with tofacitinib. The DNA sequence follows: TGTGCCAGCAGCTTAGATCGCAGGGTGGACGCTTTCTTT. It translates to CASSLDRRVDAFF.